Listed below are T cell receptor beta chains from one sample, sequenced in a study of CD8 T cells in Susac syndrome. A single record per CDR3 protein comes from TCRdb applying MiXCR to the immunoSEQ multiplex PCR reads. Among hundreds of thousands of distinct CDR3 sequences listed, around 93% were seen once. Specimen: CD4+ T cells from PBMCs. These receptor sequences come from a human donor with Susac syndrome. CDR3s include the opening cysteine and the closing phenylalanine or tryptophan. The D gene is left open where the match is weak. Only some rows state a clone size, as once, few, many or a class for expanded clones.

d_call,clone_size,v_call,j_call,cdr3_length,cdr3_nt,cdr3_aa
TRBD1,.,TRBV9,TRBJ2-4,11,TGTGCCAGCAGCGTTGGACAGGAGCAGTACTTC,CASSVGQEQYF
.,.,TRBV29-1,TRBJ1-1,12,TGCAGCGTCAACGAGAGGGAGGGTGAAGCTTTCTTT,CSVNEREGEAFF
.,.,TRBV30,TRBJ1-1,11,TGTGCCTGGAGTGCCGCAAACTCCGCTTTCTTT,CAWSAANSAFF
.,.,TRBV25-1,TRBJ1-5,14,TGTGCCAGCAGTGAACGTGTGACAGATCAGCCCCAGCATTTT,CASSERVTDQPQHF
.,.,TRBV19,TRBJ2-3,14,TGTGCCAGTAGCGTGGGGGAGGAAGCAGATACGCAGTATTTT,CASSVGEEADTQYF
.,.,TRBV30,TRBJ1-1,12,TGTGCCTGGAGTGAGCGGGGAACTGAAGCTTTCTTT,CAWSERGTEAFF
.,.,TRBV20-1,TRBJ1-6,15,TGCAGTGCTAGTAGGAAAGACTCCTATAATTCACCCCTCCACTTT,CSASRKDSYNSPLHF
.,.,TRBV27,TRBJ2-3,14,TGTGCCAGCTCCTGGACAGACCCAAAGAATACGCAGTATTTT,CASSWTDPKNTQYF
.,.,TRBV7-2,TRBJ2-1,13,TGTGCCAGCAGCTGGGGACATTACAATGAGCAGTTCTTC,CASSWGHYNEQFF
TRBD1,.,TRBV10-3,TRBJ2-1,15,TGTGCCATCAGTGATTGGGACAGGGGGCAGGATGAGCAGTTCTTC,CAISDWDRGQDEQFF
.,.,TRBV7-2,TRBJ2-1,14,TGTGCCAGCACCGGGAATTCCGGATACAATGAGCAGTTCTTC,CASTGNSGYNEQFF
TRBD2,.,TRBV28,TRBJ2-1,15,TGTGCCAGCAGTTTACGTCTAGCGGTCTTCAATGAGCAGTTCTTC,CASSLRLAVFNEQFF
TRBD1,.,TRBV29-1,TRBJ1-2,14,TGCAGCGTTACAAACGACAGGGGGAACTATGGCTACACCTTC,CSVTNDRGNYGYTF
.,.,TRBV3-1,TRBJ2-7,13,TGTGCCAGCAGCCAAGACCTCACCAAGGGACAGTACTTC,CASSQDLTKGQYF
.,.,TRBV19,TRBJ1-2,14,TGTGCCAGTAGCATGGTAGCGTCCAACTATGGCTACACCTTC,CASSMVASNYGYTF
.,.,TRBV27,TRBJ2-5,14,TGTGCCAGCAGTTCGTGGGGGCGAGAAGAGACCCAGTACTTC,CASSSWGREETQYF
.,.,TRBV12-3/TRBV12-4,TRBJ1-5,14,TGTGCCAGCAGTCCCCAGGGACCGAATCAGCCCCAGCATTTT,CASSPQGPNQPQHF
.,once,TRBV28,TRBJ2-7,12,TGTGCCAGCAGTTTAGCAGTCTACGAGCAGTACTTC,CASSLAVYEQYF
.,once,TRBV4-2,TRBJ2-5,16,TGTGCCAGCAGCCAAGAAGGAGGGGAAAGTCGAGAGACCCAGTACTTC,CASSQEGGESRETQYF
.,.,TRBV27,TRBJ2-3,13,TGTGCCAGCAGTTTAAAGCGCGCAGATACGCAGTATTTT,CASSLKRADTQYF
.,.,TRBV3-1,TRBJ1-2,15,TGTGCCAGCAGCCAAGAGACTCCGAGAGGGTATGGCTACACCTTC,CASSQETPRGYGYTF
.,.,TRBV7-9,TRBJ2-2,15,TGTGCCAGCAGCTTAGCGGGATCGAACACCGGGGAGCTGTTTTTT,CASSLAGSNTGELFF
.,.,TRBV30,TRBJ1-5,15,TGTGCCTGGAGTGTGTCAACGGATAGCAATCAGCCCCAGCATTTT,CAWSVSTDSNQPQHF
.,.,TRBV6-4,TRBJ1-2,15,TGTGCCAGCAGTGATAGCGGGGGGAAGCGCGTCGGCTACACCTTC,CASSDSGGKRVGYTF
.,.,TRBV20-1,TRBJ2-7,15,TGCAGTGCCAGAAGGGCCGAGTCGCCCACCTACGAGCAGTACTTC,CSARRAESPTYEQYF
TRBD2,.,TRBV4-3,TRBJ2-5,13,TGCGCCAGCAGCCAAGATTCGAGCGGGGGGACGTACTTC,CASSQDSSGGTYF
.,.,TRBV29-1,TRBJ1-1,13,TGCAGCGACAGACGGGGAGGGAACACTGAAGCTTTCTTT,CSDRRGGNTEAFF